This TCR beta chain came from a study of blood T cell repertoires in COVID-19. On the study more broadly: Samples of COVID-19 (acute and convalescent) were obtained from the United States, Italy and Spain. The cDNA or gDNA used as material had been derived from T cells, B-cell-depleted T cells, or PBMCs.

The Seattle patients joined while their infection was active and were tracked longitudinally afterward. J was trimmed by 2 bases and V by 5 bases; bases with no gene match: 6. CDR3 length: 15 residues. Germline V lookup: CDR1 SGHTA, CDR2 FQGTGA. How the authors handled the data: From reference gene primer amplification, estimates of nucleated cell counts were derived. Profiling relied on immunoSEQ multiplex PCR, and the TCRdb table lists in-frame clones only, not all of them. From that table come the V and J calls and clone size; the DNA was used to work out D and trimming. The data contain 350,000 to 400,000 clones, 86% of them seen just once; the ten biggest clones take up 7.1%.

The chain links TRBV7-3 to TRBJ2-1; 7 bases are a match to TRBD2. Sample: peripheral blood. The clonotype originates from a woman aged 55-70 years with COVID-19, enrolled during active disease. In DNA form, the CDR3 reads TGTGCCAGCAGCGGAGCTAGCGGCCCCTACAATGAGCAGTTCTTC. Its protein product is CASSGASGPYNEQFF.